This T cell receptor beta chain was documented in a study of CD8+CD57+ T cells in acquired aplastic anemia (dated by TCRdb to about 2018). About the study as a whole: On average, sorted CD4+ and CD8+ cells yielded around 3.5 ug of extracted DNA, with a range of about 0.18 to 27.4 ug. CD8+CD57+ expansion was defined as frequency above the mean frequency observed in healthy subjects. Overall results and qualifications from the work: Although 25 to 30 CD8+ CDR3 sequences were shared by patients and controls, these sequences appeared highly expressed in patients and within the immunodominant clones of patients. Between patients and healthy controls, no significant difference in CD8+ Simpson's diversity was found (P=0.060).

A note on this clonotype: Its antigen remains unidentified. Per-base quality was not reported, and no clone a single base away is much larger than it.

Flow cytometry had shown CD8+CD57+ cell expansion in the patients selected for sequencing. Severe acquired aplastic anemia was diagnosed in all patients according to International Study of Aplastic Anemia and Agranulocytosis and Camitta criteria. No therapy had been received by the patients at the time of blood sampling. The study deep-sequenced TCR repertoires of sorted CD4+ and CD8+ blood T cells from severe aplastic anemia patients and healthy subjects. Patients were enrolled in the USA under clinicaltrials.gov protocols 00001620, 01623167, 00001397, 00071045, 00081523 and 00961064. Ficoll-Paque density gradient centrifugation was used to isolate peripheral blood mononuclear cells. CD4+ and CD8+ T cells were sorted by FACS or magnetic beads before DNA extraction. Genomic DNA served as template for TCR beta VDJ combination and CDR3 sequence profiling. TCR repertoire sequencing was run on an Illumina HiSeq 2000. The source study handled its data this way. Repertoire assessment relied on Simpson's diversity index, CDR3 size and DJ length profiles, and TRBV/TRBJ rearrangement plots. The most abundant DNA sequence in the deep sequencing data was taken as the immunodominant clone. CDR3 amino acid sequences were checked for sharing between subjects and were compared against published repertoires and the VDJdb database. Clones were called with MiXCR by TCRdb after fastp trimmed the public reads at Q25, and only in-frame beta chains were retained. Here each entry gathers all rows of one CDR3 protein and keeps the most common genes and DNA. The V and J calls were determined by TCRdb, not by the authors. Across this sample there are approximately 150,000 distinct CDR3 sequences, with over 55% seen only once. The ten largest make up 40% to 60% of the sample.

The cysteine opens and the phenylalanine closes a CDR3 of 14 amino acids. The only DNA kept is the CDR3, 42 bases in frame from the first base. Taken from the germline V gene, the CDR1 and CDR2 loops are SGHDN and FVKESK. V has 4 bases trimmed and J has 5 bases trimmed; junction bases matching no gene number 7. The specimen sequenced was sorted CD4+, CD8+, or CD8+CD57+ T cells (not recorded which) from PBMCs. The TCR originated in a human donor with aplastic anemia. Recombination joined TRBV14 with TRBJ2-5; a stretch of 7 junction bases matches TRBD2. The CDR3 amino acid sequence is: CASSRTTSWETQYF. DNA sequence: TGTGCCAGCAGCCGGACGACTAGCTGGGAGACCCAGTACTTC.